Following are 8 T cell receptor beta chains from one sample sequenced in a study of regulatory T cells. Study conclusions and caveats: In CD3G-deficient patients, conventional CD4+ T cells were enriched for hydrophobic CDR3 residues at positions 6 and 7.

The primer mix had 52 TRBV and 13 TRBJ primers. Libraries were prepared by immunoSEQ multiplex PCR; TCRdb keeps only in-frame clonotypes and omits some of them. The repertoire holds 32,000 or so clones, with about 90% as singletons. The antigens of these receptors remain unknown. Sequencing used conventional CD4+ T cells sorted from blood. Every receptor here comes from a person aged 18 to 35 with CD3G deficiency.

The chain carries TRBV7-8 and TRBJ2-7; TRBD2 matches 7 bases. Losses at the gene ends were 5 bases for V and 1 base for J; bases not matched to a gene: 11. Germline V CDR1 and CDR2: SGHVS, FQNEAQ. The CDR3 length is 16 residues. CDR3 residues: CASSLGWASGSYEQYF. CDR3 nucleotide sequence: TGTGCCAGCAGCCTAGGATGGGCTAGCGGTTCCTACGAGCAGTACTTC.

The rearrangement uses TRBV7-9 and TRBJ1-2, with 9 bases that match TRBD1. CDR3 size: 15 residues. Losses at the gene ends were 5 bases for V and 2 bases for J; bases not matched to a gene: 6. The germline V gene encodes CDR1 SEHNR and CDR2 FQNEAQ (reference sequence). The CDR3 is CASSRAGQGNYGYTF. As DNA, the CDR3 is TGTGCCAGCAGCCGAGCGGGACAGGGAAACTATGGCTACACCTTC. Based on the CDR3 plus reference TRBV7-9 and TRBJ1-2, the full variable domain is DTGVSQNPRHKITKRGQNVTFRCDPISEHNRLYWYRQTLGQGPEFLTYFQNEAQLEKSRLLSDRFSAERPKGSFSTLEIQRTEQGDSAMYLCASSRAGQGNYGYTFGSGTRLTVV.

The rearrangement joins TRBV6-1 to TRBJ1-1, with D maybe TRBD1 (5 bases). Trimming cost V 7 bases and J 0 bases, with 15 bases left between them. The CDR3 spans 15 residues. Germline CDR1 and CDR2: MNHNS and SASEGT. This CDR3 reads CASNRGGGVNTEAFF. The CDR3 DNA sequence: TGTGCCAGCAATCGGGGGGGTGGCGTGAACACTGAAGCTTTCTTT.

This clone was picked up one time. This chain uses TRBV28 with TRBJ2-1; 14 bases align to TRBD2. Trimming took 3 bases from V and 7 from J; bases not matched to a gene: 5. CDR3 length: 16 amino acids. The germline V gene has CDR1 MDHEN and CDR2 SYDVKM. The chain's CDR3 is CASSFIGTSGRNEQFF. The DNA of the CDR3 is TGTGCCAGCAGTTTCATTGGGACTAGCGGGAGAAATGAGCAGTTCTTC.

The J gene is TRBJ2-5, the V gene TRBV7-9, with D perhaps being TRBD1 or TRBD2 (5 bases each). With 5 bases removed from V and 5 bases from J, the gap between germline ends came to 12 bases. Germline V gene lookup returns CDR1 SEHNR and CDR2 FQNEAQ (reference sequence). The CDR3 loop spans 13 amino acids. CDR3 in DNA: TGTGCCAGCAGCGTAGGGACGGGGGAGACCCAGTACTTC. Residues: CASSVGTGETQYF.

This chain uses TRBV5-4 with TRBJ2-1, with 8 bases matching TRBD2. Trimming took 2 bases from V and 6 from J; bases not matched to a gene: 1. From germline, CDR1 is SGHNT and CDR2 YYREEE (reference sequence). The CDR3 totals 13 residues. CDR3 region: CASSFSGTNEQFF. The CDR3 nucleotides read TGTGCCAGCAGCTTTAGCGGGACCAATGAGCAGTTCTTC.

This sequence joins TRBV6-1 and TRBJ1-2; D is perhaps TRBD1 (5 bases). The CDR3 extends over 16 amino acids. In germline, CDR1 is MNHNS, CDR2 SASEGT. Trimming shortened V by 3 bases and J by 6 bases, and 20 bases separated the two germline ends. Here the CDR3 reads CASSDQPVGALHGYTF. CDR3 nucleotides: TGTGCCAGCAGTGACCAACCCGTCGGGGCACTACATGGCTACACCTTC.

The genes are TRBV5-1 and TRBJ1-1; D remains unclear. V was trimmed by 1 base and J by 0 bases, leaving 7 bases between them. Germline V gene lookup returns CDR1 SGHRS and CDR2 YFSETQ. This CDR3 is built from 14 residues. The CDR3 DNA reads as TGCGCCAGCAGCTTGCAGGCCATGAACACTGAAGCTTTCTTT. It encodes CASSLQAMNTEAFF.